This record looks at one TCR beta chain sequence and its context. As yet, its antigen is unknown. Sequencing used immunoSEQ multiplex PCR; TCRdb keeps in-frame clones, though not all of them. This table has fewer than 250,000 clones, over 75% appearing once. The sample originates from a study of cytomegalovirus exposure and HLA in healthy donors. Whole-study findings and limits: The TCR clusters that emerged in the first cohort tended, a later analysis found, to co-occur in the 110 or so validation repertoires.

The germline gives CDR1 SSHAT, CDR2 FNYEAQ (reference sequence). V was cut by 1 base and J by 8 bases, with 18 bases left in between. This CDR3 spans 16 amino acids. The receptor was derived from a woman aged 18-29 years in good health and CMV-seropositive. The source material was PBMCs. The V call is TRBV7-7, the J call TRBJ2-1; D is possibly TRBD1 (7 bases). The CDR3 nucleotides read TGTGCCAGCAGCTTAGGGAGGGGGCCCCGAGTCGATGAGCAGTTCTTC. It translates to CASSLGRGPRVDEQFF.